This is a list of T cell receptor beta chains from one sample in a study of cytomegalovirus exposure and HLA in healthy donors. Clones were sequenced by immunoSEQ multiplex PCR, and TCRdb holds only the in-frame ones, with some missing. The sample shows about 210,000 clones, around 86% of them seen only once. Material: PBMCs. Receptors were obtained from a woman in her forties or fifties in good health and CMV-seropositive. Both conserved end residues are part of each CDR3. D genes are given only for firm matches. Some rows have no size entry. The others give once, few or many, or a class for an expanded clone.

d_gene | abundance | j_gene | v_gene | CDR3nt | CDR3aa
TRBD1 | - | TRBJ2-3 | TRBV6-6 | TGTGCCAGCAGTTACGCACAGGGGAATACGCAGTATTTT | CASSYAQGNTQYF
- | - | TRBJ2-5 | TRBV5-1 | TGCGCCAGCAGCTTTTATGGGGCCCTAATATTGACTAGATCAAACGAGACCCAGTACTTC | CASSFYGALILTRSNETQYF
TRBD1 | - | TRBJ1-5 | TRBV27 | TGTGCCAGCAGTCGGGACAGGGGGCTTCAGCCCCAGCATTTT | CASSRDRGLQPQHF
- | - | TRBJ2-1 | TRBV7-9 | TGTGCCAGCAGCTTAGCTGGGCATGAGCAGTTCTTC | CASSLAGHEQFF
- | - | TRBJ2-7 | TRBV19 | TGTGCCAGTAGTCTACGGGACAAGGACTACGAGCAGTACTTC | CASSLRDKDYEQYF
- | - | TRBJ1-1 | TRBV4-2 | TGTGCCAGCAGCCTCCGAACCGGGTCCCCAGGGCCGGCTTTCTTT | CASSLRTGSPGPAFF
- | few | TRBJ1-6 | TRBV10-2 | TGCGCCAGCAGTGAGAGACAAAATAATTCACCCCTCCACTTT | CASSERQNNSPLHF
- | - | TRBJ1-6 | TRBV6-1 | TGTGCCAGCAGTGAAGGACATGCGAGCTCCTATAATTCACCCCTCCACTTT | CASSEGHASSYNSPLHF
- | - | TRBJ2-7 | TRBV6-1 | TGTGCCAGCAGTGAACAGGTGAACCCCTACGAGCAGTACTTC | CASSEQVNPYEQYF
- | - | TRBJ2-2 | TRBV7-3 | TGTGCCAGCAGCTTAATCCGTCAGGCGGGAAACACCGGGGAGCTGTTTTTT | CASSLIRQAGNTGELFF
TRBD2 | - | TRBJ2-3 | TRBV5-1 | TGCGCCAGCAGCCTTGGGACTAGCGGGGGTACAGATACGCAGTATTTT | CASSLGTSGGTDTQYF
TRBD2 | - | TRBJ2-5 | TRBV4-1 | TGCGCCAGCAGCCAAGTGGTAGGACTAGGTGATCCCGAGACCCAGTACTTC | CASSQVVGLGDPETQYF
- | - | TRBJ1-2 | TRBV21-1 | TGTGCCAGCAGCAATCGGGACAGGGTCAATGGCTACACCTTC | CASSNRDRVNGYTF
- | - | TRBJ1-6 | TRBV19 | TGTGCCAGTAGCATCTTCGCGGGCGACTATAATTCACCCCTCCACTTT | CASSIFAGDYNSPLHF
- | - | TRBJ1-3 | TRBV19 | TGTGCCAGTACCCCTGACCCGGGACACCAAAACACCATATATTTT | CASTPDPGHQNTIYF
TRBD2 | - | TRBJ2-1 | TRBV19 | TGTGCCAGCAACACGGGAGGGAAGCGGGGGGTTTACAATGAGCAGTTCTTC | CASNTGGKRGVYNEQFF
TRBD1 | - | TRBJ1-5 | TRBV28 | TGTGCCAGCACTCTTGGACAGGGACGGCAGCCCCAGCATTTT | CASTLGQGRQPQHF
- | - | TRBJ1-6 | TRBV4-1 | TGCGCCAGCAGCCAAGATCTTTTCGGGATAAGCTCCTATAATTCACCCCTCCACTTT | CASSQDLFGISSYNSPLHF
- | - | TRBJ2-7 | TRBV4-1 | TGCGCCAGCAGCCAAGGGCCAGGGGACAACTACGGGCAGTACTTC | CASSQGPGDNYGQYF
- | - | TRBJ1-2 | TRBV7-9 | TGTGCCAGCAGCTTAGGATTAGGGGTGGATGGCTACACCTTC | CASSLGLGVDGYTF
TRBD1 | - | TRBJ1-1 | TRBV5-6 | TGTGCCAGCAGCTTATTAACTCCCGGGACAGGGGGACTGAACACTGAAGCTTTCTTT | CASSLLTPGTGGLNTEAFF
TRBD1 | - | TRBJ1-1 | TRBV27 | TGTGCCAGCAGTCCGGACAGGGATGTTTCCGCGGCTTTCTTT | CASSPDRDVSAAFF
TRBD2 | - | TRBJ2-7 | TRBV2 | TGTGCCAGCAGCCTAGCGGGGCAATCCTACGAGCAGTACTTC | CASSLAGQSYEQYF
- | - | TRBJ2-7 | TRBV6-6 | TGTGCCAGCAGTTACGGGGGGGGGCTAAACTACGAGCAGTACTTC | CASSYGGGLNYEQYF
TRBD1 | - | TRBJ1-2 | TRBV25-1 | TGTGCCAGCAAGGAGACAGGGGTTTTGAACTATGGCTACACCTTC | CASKETGVLNYGYTF
TRBD1 | - | TRBJ1-4 | TRBV27 | TGTGCCAGCAGTTTCCTCGGACAGGGAAGTATGAAAAAACTGTTTTTT | CASSFLGQGSMKKLFF
TRBD2 | - | TRBJ2-3 | TRBV9 | TGTGCCAGCAGCGCTGTAGCGGGGGGGCCGGTCACAGATACGCAGTATTTT | CASSAVAGGPVTDTQYF
- | - | TRBJ2-3 | TRBV10-1 | TGCGCCAGCAGTGAACCAATCAATGATGTCGTAGAAGATACGCAGTATTTT | CASSEPINDVVEDTQYF
TRBD1 | - | TRBJ1-5 | TRBV27 | TGTGCCAGCAGTACCCTCGGGACAGACAATCAGCCCCAGCATTTT | CASSTLGTDNQPQHF
- | - | TRBJ1-2 | TRBV4-3 | TGCGCCAGCAGCCAAGACGGGATCGTCGGTTATGGCTACACCTTC | CASSQDGIVGYGYTF
- | few | TRBJ1-1 | TRBV30 | TGTGCCTGGACGTACCGGGTAACCCGTGAAGCTTTCTTT | CAWTYRVTREAFF
TRBD1 | - | TRBJ2-7 | TRBV5-1 | TGCGCCAGCAGCTTGTTCTCAGGGGGATTGTACGAGCAGTACTTC | CASSLFSGGLYEQYF
- | - | TRBJ1-6 | TRBV5-6 | TGTGCCAGCAGCCGGGGGACGGGACGTCATTATAATTCACCCCTCCACTTT | CASSRGTGRHYNSPLHF
- | - | TRBJ1-1 | TRBV10-3 | TGTGCCATCAGACACACCCCCGCGGACACTGAAGCTTTCTTT | CAIRHTPADTEAFF
- | - | TRBJ1-3 | TRBV5-1 | TGCGCCAGCAGCCCACAGGGTACCGGAAACACCATATATTTT | CASSPQGTGNTIYF
TRBD1 | - | TRBJ1-2 | TRBV30 | TGTGCCTGGAGTGCGGACAGGGCCTTGGGTGGCTACACCTTC | CAWSADRALGGYTF
TRBD1 | few | TRBJ1-1 | TRBV6-6 | TGTGCCAGCAGTCTATTTGGGGACAGGGTACTTCGAGCTTTCTTT | CASSLFGDRVLRAFF
- | - | TRBJ2-1 | TRBV6-4 | TGTGCCAGCAGTGAAGAACAGGGAAAAGTCGATGAGCAGTTCTTC | CASSEEQGKVDEQFF
- | - | TRBJ1-1 | TRBV4-1 | TGCGCCAGCAGCCAAGTTAGGGGCCAAGGGATCGCTTTCTTT | CASSQVRGQGIAFF
- | - | TRBJ2-7 | TRBV30 | TGTGCCTGGTCTCGAGCGGGCTACGAGCAGTACTTC | CAWSRAGYEQYF
- | - | TRBJ1-4 | TRBV29-1 | TGCAGCGTTGAAAACAATAATGAAAAACTGTTTTTT | CSVENNNEKLFF
TRBD1 | - | TRBJ1-6 | TRBV5-1 | TGCGCCAGCAGCCCCCGACAGGGTACCGATTCACCCCTCCACTTT | CASSPRQGTDSPLHF
- | - | TRBJ2-2 | TRBV19 | TGTGCCAGTAGTATAGCCCCAGCGGCGCTCACCGGGGAGCTGTTTTTT | CASSIAPAALTGELFF
TRBD2 | - | TRBJ2-5 | TRBV7-9 | TGTGCCAGCAGCTTAGTCGGCGGGGGGGCGGAAGAGACCCAGTACTTC | CASSLVGGGAEETQYF
- | - | TRBJ1-4 | TRBV7-9 | TGTGCCAGCAGCTTAGACAGGGTACGGACTAATGAAAAACTGTTTTTT | CASSLDRVRTNEKLFF
TRBD1 | - | TRBJ2-7 | TRBV2 | TGTGCCAGCAGTGAACGGAGACAGGGTCACGAGCAGTACTTC | CASSERRQGHEQYF
- | few | TRBJ2-7 | TRBV27 | TGTGCCAGCAGTTCGTCCTACGAGCAGTACTTC | CASSSSYEQYF
- | - | TRBJ1-1 | TRBV28 | TGTGCCAGCAGTTTCCCAGGGCAGGTCATGAACACTGAAGCTTTCTTT | CASSFPGQVMNTEAFF